A selection of T cell receptor beta chains follows, all from one sample in a study of technical replicates of blood from a few donors. Here immunoSEQ multiplex PCR was the method, and the copy in TCRdb shows in-frame clones only, minus some. The sample lists more than 65,000 clones, about 97% occurring once. Sequencing was carried out using T cells isolated from PBMCs. The receptors here all came from a human donor in good health. CDR3s include the opening cysteine and the closing phenylalanine or tryptophan. Each record gives: D gene, J gene, clone size, V gene, CDR3 protein, CDR3 DNA. The D gene is left open where the match is weak. Clone size is stated in some rows and not others, as once, few, many or a class when expanded.

TRBD1	TRBJ2-7	.	TRBV7-2	CASSLDTGTDYEQYF	TGTGCCAGCAGCTTAGATACCGGGACAGATTACGAGCAGTACTTC
TRBD2	TRBJ2-1	.	TRBV10-1	CASSDRLAGVREQFF	TGCGCCAGCAGTGACAGACTAGCGGGAGTAAGGGAGCAGTTCTTC
TRBD2	TRBJ2-1	.	TRBV9	CASSVGGAGGLINEQFF	TGTGCCAGCAGCGTAGGGGGAGCGGGAGGGCTTATCAATGAGCAGTTCTTC
.	TRBJ1-1	.	TRBV9	CASSVGAGHLNTEAFF	TGTGCCAGCAGCGTAGGGGCAGGCCATCTGAACACTGAAGCTTTCTTT
.	TRBJ2-2	.	TRBV15	CATSRAPETYSNTGELFF	TGTGCCACCAGCAGAGCACCCGAGACATATTCGAACACCGGGGAGCTGTTTTTT
TRBD1	TRBJ1-5	.	TRBV12-5	CASGRWTGEGSYGQPQHF	TGTGCTAGTGGTAGATGGACAGGCGAAGGTAGCTATGGGCAGCCCCAGCATTTT
TRBD1	TRBJ2-7	.	TRBV7-9	CASFGTGADEQYF	TGTGCCAGCTTCGGGACAGGGGCCGACGAGCAGTACTTC
TRBD2	TRBJ2-3	.	TRBV5-8	CASSFMGLGDTQYF	TGTGCCAGCAGCTTTATGGGACTAGGAGATACGCAGTATTTT
.	TRBJ2-3	.	TRBV28	CASGDTDTQYF	TGTGCCAGCGGAGACACAGATACGCAGTATTTT
.	TRBJ1-1	few	TRBV6-1	CASSWTAEAFF	TGTGCCAGCAGCTGGACAGCCGAAGCTTTCTTT
.	TRBJ2-2	.	TRBV18	CASSPSRGLTGELFF	TGTGCCAGCTCCCCCAGTCGAGGGCTCACCGGGGAGCTGTTTTTT
TRBD2	TRBJ2-7	once	TRBV7-2	CASSLGLAGVGMKEQYF	TGTGCCAGCAGCTTAGGCCTAGCGGGAGTTGGGATGAAAGAGCAGTACTTC
TRBD1	TRBJ2-5	.	TRBV29-1	CSVELFRDRTPSDF	TGCAGCGTTGAACTATTCCGGGACAGAACTCCCTCCGACTTC
.	TRBJ1-2	.	TRBV29-1	CSVHGQTEFYGYTF	TGCAGCGTTCACGGACAGACAGAATTCTATGGCTACACCTTC
.	TRBJ2-1	once	TRBV5-1	CASSLVTTTLAGNEQFF	TGCGCCAGCAGCTTGGTTACTACTACACTGGCGGGCAATGAGCAGTTCTTC
.	TRBJ1-1	once	TRBV9	CASSTRRGLGEAFF	TGTGCCAGCAGCACCCGACGAGGTTTGGGTGAAGCTTTCTTT
.	TRBJ2-5	.	TRBV4-1	CASSQDPFHGLNQETQYF	TGCGCCAGCAGCCAAGATCCTTTTCACGGGTTGAACCAAGAGACCCAGTACTTC
.	TRBJ1-2	.	TRBV5-6	CASSLAGANYGYTF	TGTGCCAGCAGCTTGGCCGGAGCTAACTATGGCTACACCTTC